A single sample is the source of the 5 T cell receptor beta chains below, sequenced in a study of T cell responses to AZD1222 COVID-19 vaccine. Assay: immunoSEQ multiplex PCR; the TCRdb copy retains only in-frame clones and omits some. The sample holds under 150,000 clones, around 88% seen once. Sequenced material: peripheral blood, taken on day 0 of AZD1222 vaccination. All receptors come from an adult in good health.

This CDR3 is CATSEADRRRGYTF. Written as DNA, the CDR3 is TGTGCCACCAGTGAGGCTGACAGGCGTCGTGGCTACACCTTC. The chain employs TRBV24-1 and TRBJ1-2, with a tentative D call TRBD1 (6 bases). The germline V and J ends were trimmed by 4 bases and 7 bases, with 15 bases remaining between them. The CDR3 loop spans 14 amino acids. Germline V lookup: CDR1 KGHDR, CDR2 SFDVKD.

The V and J genes are TRBV5-1 and TRBJ2-5; no reliable D call. The V gene lost 7 bases and the J gene lost 1 base, with 11 bases spanning the gap. The CDR3 is made up of 13 amino acids. From germline, CDR1 is SGHRS and CDR2 YFSETQ. In DNA form, the CDR3 reads TGCGCCAGCCAGTTGACACTCCAAGAGACCCAGTACTTC. Its protein is CASQLTLQETQYF.

The gene calls are TRBV29-1 and TRBJ2-3, with D perhaps being TRBD1 or TRBD2 (5 bases each). This CDR3 is 12 amino acids long. Trimming took off 2 bases at V and 4 bases at J, with 7 bases between the two ends. Germline V lookup: CDR1 SQVTM, CDR2 ANQGSEA. DNA for the CDR3: TGCAGCGTTGAACAGGGAGCAGATACGCAGTATTTT. Amino acids: CSVEQGADTQYF.

The chain couples TRBV18 to TRBJ1-4; 7 positions match TRBD1. The CDR3 covers 15 residues. Germline V gene sequence: CDR1 KGHSH, CDR2 LQKENI. V lost 4 bases, J lost 3 bases, and 5 bases stayed unmatched. CDR3 protein: CASSRPGQPNEKLFF. The CDR3, as DNA: TGTGCCAGCTCACGCCCGGGACAGCCTAATGAAAAACTGTTTTTT.

The V and J genes are TRBV7-9 and TRBJ1-1, with D unresolved. Trimming removed 2 bases at V and 8 bases at J, with 9 bases between. Per the germline V gene, CDR1 is SEHNR and CDR2 is FQNEAQ (reference sequence). This CDR3 comprises 12 residues. CDR3 DNA: TGTGCCAGCAGCTTATTCGGAGTGGAAGCTTTCTTT. Translation gives CASSLFGVEAFF.